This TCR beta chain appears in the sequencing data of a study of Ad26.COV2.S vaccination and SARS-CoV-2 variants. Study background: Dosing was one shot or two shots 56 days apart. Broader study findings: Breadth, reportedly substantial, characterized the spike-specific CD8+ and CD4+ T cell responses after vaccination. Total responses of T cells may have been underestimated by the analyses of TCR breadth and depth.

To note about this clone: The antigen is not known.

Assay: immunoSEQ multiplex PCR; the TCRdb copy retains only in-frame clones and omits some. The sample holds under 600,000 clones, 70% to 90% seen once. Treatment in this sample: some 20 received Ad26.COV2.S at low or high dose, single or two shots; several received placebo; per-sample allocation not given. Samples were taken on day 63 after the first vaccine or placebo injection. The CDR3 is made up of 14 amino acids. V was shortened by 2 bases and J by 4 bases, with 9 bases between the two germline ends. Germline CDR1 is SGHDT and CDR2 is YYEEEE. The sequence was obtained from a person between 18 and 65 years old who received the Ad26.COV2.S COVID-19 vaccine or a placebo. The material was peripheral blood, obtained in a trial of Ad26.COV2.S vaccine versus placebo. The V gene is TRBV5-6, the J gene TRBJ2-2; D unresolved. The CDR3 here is CASSLAWGTGELFF. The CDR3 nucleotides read TGTGCCAGCAGCTTAGCGTGGGGCACCGGGGAGCTGTTTTTT.